A selection of T cell receptor beta chains follows, all from one sample in a study of OX40 agonist ivuxolimab in advanced cancers. Sequenced by immunoSEQ multiplex PCR; TCRdb stores in-frame clones only, minus some. The sample shows over 50,000 clones, around 83% of them seen only once. This material consisted of CD4+ or CD8+ T cells sorted from blood, taken in a trial of the OX40 agonist ivuxolimab. The source is an adult with an advanced solid tumor such as melanoma, head and neck, liver or kidney cancer. Both conserved end residues are part of each CDR3. Fields, in order: D gene, V gene, clone size, J gene, CDR3 protein, CDR3 DNA. The D gene is left open where the match is weak. The size of a clone is reported for some rows only, either as once, few or many, or as a class for expanded clones.

>.|TRBV6-5|.|TRBJ2-3
CASSVLRGADTQYF
TGTGCCAGCAGTGTACTCAGGGGCGCAGATACGCAGTATTTT
>.|TRBV18|.|TRBJ2-1
CASSKRGTRNNEQFF
TGTGCCAGCTCAAAACGGGGTACTAGAAACAATGAGCAGTTCTTC
>.|TRBV7-9|.|TRBJ1-6
CASSVRAGSSSPLHF
TGTGCCAGCAGCGTCCGTGCGGGCAGTAGTTCACCCCTCCACTTT
>.|TRBV4-2|.|TRBJ2-1
CASSQDIFSYNEQFF
TGTGCCAGCAGCCAAGATATCTTCTCCTACAATGAGCAGTTCTTC
>TRBD2|TRBV4-1|.|TRBJ2-1
CASSRVGEGYNEQFF
TGCGCCAGCAGCCGGGTGGGGGAGGGCTACAATGAGCAGTTCTTC
>.|TRBV2|.|TRBJ2-7
CASSTQGLGEQYF
TGTGCCAGCAGCACGCAGGGGCTAGGCGAGCAGTACTTC
>.|TRBV5-1|.|TRBJ1-2
CASSLADGGYGYTF
TGCGCCAGCAGCTTGGCCGACGGTGGCTATGGCTACACCTTC
>.|TRBV7-9|.|TRBJ1-5
CASSFGGQPQHF
TGTGCCAGCAGCTTCGGGGGACAGCCCCAGCATTTT
>.|TRBV5-1|.|TRBJ2-1
CASSSRAVSYNEQFF
TGCGCCAGCAGCTCCCGGGCCGTCTCCTACAATGAGCAGTTCTTC
>.|TRBV19|.|TRBJ1-5
CASSIARAPNQPQHF
TGTGCCAGTAGTATAGCCCGTGCACCAAATCAGCCCCAGCATTTT
>.|TRBV28|.|TRBJ1-1
CASSSRPGLTEAFF
TGTGCCAGCAGTTCCAGACCCGGCCTAACTGAAGCTTTCTTT
>TRBD1|TRBV5-6|.|TRBJ1-1
CASSYRDRVPEAFF
TGTGCCAGCAGCTATCGGGACAGGGTCCCCGAAGCTTTCTTT
>.|TRBV4-1|few|TRBJ2-3
CASSPHRGLSTDTQYF
TGCGCCAGCAGCCCTCATAGAGGGCTGAGCACAGATACGCAGTATTTT
>.|TRBV7-6|once|TRBJ2-7
CASSSGLSAYEQYF
TGTGCCAGCAGCTCGGGACTTTCTGCCTACGAGCAGTACTTC
>.|TRBV5-4|.|TRBJ1-1
CASSLEGRDTEAFF
TGTGCCAGCAGCTTGGAGGGTAGGGACACTGAAGCTTTCTTT
>.|TRBV6-6|.|TRBJ1-5
CASKAGHQPQHF
TGTGCCAGCAAAGCGGGCCATCAGCCCCAGCATTTT
>.|TRBV30|.|TRBJ2-5
CAWSGAVQETQYF
TGTGCCTGGAGTGGGGCGGTCCAAGAGACCCAGTACTTC
>.|TRBV19|.|TRBJ1-1
CASSIQATDTEAFF
TGTGCCAGTAGTATTCAGGCCACGGACACTGAAGCTTTCTTT
>.|TRBV27|.|TRBJ1-1
CASSLRTAKSTEAFF
TGTGCCAGCAGTCTCCGGACAGCGAAGTCCACTGAAGCTTTCTTT
>TRBD1|TRBV5-4|.|TRBJ1-2
CASSSGQGRYGYTF
TGTGCCAGCAGCAGCGGACAGGGTCGGTATGGCTACACCTTC
>.|TRBV5-4|.|TRBJ1-1
CASSGREPNTEAFF
TGTGCCAGCAGCGGCAGGGAACCAAACACTGAAGCTTTCTTT
>.|TRBV6-1|.|TRBJ1-2
CASSRPPGYTF
TGTGCCAGCAGTCGACCTCCGGGCTACACCTTC
>.|TRBV5-1|.|TRBJ2-1
CASSPWTTDDNEQFF
TGCGCCAGCAGCCCTTGGACTACCGATGACAATGAGCAGTTCTTC
>.|TRBV2|.|TRBJ2-4
CASSSPGSGQFRYF
TGTGCCAGCTCCTCTCCCGGAAGTGGGCAATTCAGGTACTTC
>.|TRBV5-1|.|TRBJ1-5
CASSLGEGSNQPQHF
TGCGCCAGCAGCCTGGGGGAGGGGAGCAATCAGCCCCAGCATTTT
>TRBD2|TRBV7-2|.|TRBJ2-1
CASSLETSGYNEQFF
TGTGCCAGCAGCTTAGAGACTAGCGGATACAATGAGCAGTTCTTC
>TRBD1|TRBV9|.|TRBJ2-2
CASSPRTGGSTGELFF
TGTGCCAGCAGCCCACGGACAGGGGGTAGCACCGGGGAGCTGTTTTTT
>.|TRBV27|few|TRBJ1-1
CASALSGANTEAFF
TGTGCCAGCGCCCTTTCGGGGGCCAACACTGAAGCTTTCTTT
>.|TRBV5-1|.|TRBJ2-7
CASSLDSVRSSYEQYF
TGCGCCAGCAGCTTGGACAGTGTAAGGAGCTCCTACGAGCAGTACTTC
>.|TRBV6-5|.|TRBJ1-3
CASKVGGDPGNTIYF
TGTGCCAGCAAAGTGGGAGGGGATCCTGGAAACACCATATATTTT
>.|TRBV5-1|once|TRBJ2-7
CASSLQASASSYEQYF
TGCGCCAGCAGCCTCCAGGCTAGCGCGAGCTCCTACGAGCAGTACTTC
>TRBD2|TRBV7-2|.|TRBJ2-4
CASSLGRGYGNIQYF
TGTGCCAGCAGCTTGGGGCGGGGGTACGGAAACATTCAGTACTTC
>.|TRBV7-2|.|TRBJ1-5
CASSHNGGNQPQHF
TGTGCCAGCAGCCACAATGGGGGAAATCAGCCCCAGCATTTT
>.|TRBV9|.|TRBJ1-1
CASSVDRIDEAFF
TGTGCCAGCAGCGTAGATAGGATAGATGAAGCTTTCTTT
>TRBD1|TRBV29-1|.|TRBJ1-5
CSVRDRGDQPQHF
TGCAGCGTGAGGGACAGGGGCGATCAGCCCCAGCATTTT
>TRBD1|TRBV7-2|.|TRBJ2-5
CASSLWTGPQETQYF
TGTGCCAGCAGCCTCTGGACAGGGCCCCAAGAGACCCAGTACTTC
>.|TRBV5-1|.|TRBJ2-7
CASSLTGDINEQYF
TGCGCCAGCAGCTTGACGGGGGACATTAACGAGCAGTACTTC
>.|TRBV28|.|TRBJ1-2
CASSLLGQGVGYGYTF
TGTGCCAGCAGTTTATTAGGGCAAGGAGTCGGCTATGGCTACACCTTC
>TRBD1|TRBV6-1|.|TRBJ1-2
CASRMTGAGYGYTF
TGTGCCAGCAGGATGACAGGGGCTGGTTATGGCTACACCTTC
>.|TRBV27|.|TRBJ1-2
CASSRGSDRSLYGYTF
TGTGCCAGCAGCCGTGGTTCAGACCGTTCCCTCTATGGCTACACCTTC
>.|TRBV9|.|TRBJ2-7
CASSKGYEQYF
TGTGCCAGCAGCAAGGGCTACGAGCAGTACTTC
>.|TRBV15|.|TRBJ2-1
CATSSLSGEQFF
TGTGCCACCAGCAGCCTGTCTGGTGAGCAGTTCTTC
>.|TRBV6-5|.|TRBJ1-2
CASSHDPVGPWGYTF
TGTGCCAGCAGCCACGACCCCGTTGGGCCGTGGGGCTACACCTTC
>TRBD2|TRBV7-3|.|TRBJ2-3
CASSAHPSGGTDTQYF
TGTGCCAGCAGCGCCCATCCTAGCGGGGGCACAGATACGCAGTATTTT
>.|TRBV5-1|.|TRBJ2-2
CASSLEPRTGELFF
TGCGCCAGCAGCTTGGAGCCTCGGACCGGGGAGCTGTTTTTT